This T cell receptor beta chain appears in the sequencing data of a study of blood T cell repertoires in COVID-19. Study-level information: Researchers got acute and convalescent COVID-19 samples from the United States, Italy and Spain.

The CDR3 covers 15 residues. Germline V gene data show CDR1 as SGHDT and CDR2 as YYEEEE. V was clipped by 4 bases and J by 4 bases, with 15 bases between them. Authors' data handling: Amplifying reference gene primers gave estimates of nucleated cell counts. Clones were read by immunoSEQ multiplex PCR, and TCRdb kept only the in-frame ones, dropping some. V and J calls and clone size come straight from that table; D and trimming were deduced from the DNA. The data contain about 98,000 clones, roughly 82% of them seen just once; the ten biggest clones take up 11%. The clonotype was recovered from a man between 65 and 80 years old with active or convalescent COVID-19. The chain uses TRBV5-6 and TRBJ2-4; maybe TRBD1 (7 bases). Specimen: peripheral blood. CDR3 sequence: CASSPSGGTKNIQYF. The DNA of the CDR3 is TGTGCCAGCAGCCCATCAGGGGGGACTAAAAACATTCAGTACTTC.